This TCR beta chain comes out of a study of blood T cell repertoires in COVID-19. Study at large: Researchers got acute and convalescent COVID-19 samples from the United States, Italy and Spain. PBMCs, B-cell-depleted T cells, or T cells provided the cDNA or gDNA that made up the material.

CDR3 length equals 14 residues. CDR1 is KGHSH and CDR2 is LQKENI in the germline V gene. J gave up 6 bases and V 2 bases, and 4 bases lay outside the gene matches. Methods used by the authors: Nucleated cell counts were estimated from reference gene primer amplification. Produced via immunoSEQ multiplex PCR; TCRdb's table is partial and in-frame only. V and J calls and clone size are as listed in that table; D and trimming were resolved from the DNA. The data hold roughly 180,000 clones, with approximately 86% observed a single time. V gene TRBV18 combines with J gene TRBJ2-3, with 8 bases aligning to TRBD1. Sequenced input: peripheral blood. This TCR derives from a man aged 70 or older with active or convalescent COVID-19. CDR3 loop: CASSPWTGHDTQYF. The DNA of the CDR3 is TGTGCCAGCTCACCATGGACAGGGCACGATACGCAGTATTTT.